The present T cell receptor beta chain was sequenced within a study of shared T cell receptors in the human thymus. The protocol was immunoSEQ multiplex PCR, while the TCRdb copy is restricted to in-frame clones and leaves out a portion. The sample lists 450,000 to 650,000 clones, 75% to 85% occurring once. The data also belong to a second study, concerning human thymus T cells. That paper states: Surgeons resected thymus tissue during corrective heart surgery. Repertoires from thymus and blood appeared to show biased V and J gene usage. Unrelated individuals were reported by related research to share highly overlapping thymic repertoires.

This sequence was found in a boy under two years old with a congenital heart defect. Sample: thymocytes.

CDR3 residues: CASSLTTGLHEQYF. DNA for the CDR3: TGTGCCAGCAGCTTGACGACAGGGCTACACGAGCAGTACTTC. The genes are TRBV28 and TRBJ2-7; 7 nucleotides agree with TRBD1. Trimming cost V 6 bases and J 5 bases; bases outside gene matches: 10. The CDR3 has 14 residues. Per germline, CDR1 MDHEN and CDR2 SYDVKM.